This TCR beta chain was sequenced during a study of T cells in localized non-small cell lung cancer. Repertoires were generated with immunoSEQ multiplex PCR, while TCRdb's copy carries only in-frame clones and drops some. The top ten clones hold roughly 4.3% of a sample with about 92,000 clones, approximately 91% of them seen once. To note about this clone: Its cognate antigen is unknown.

Whole-study results and caveats: Because researchers sequenced only one region of the tumor, heterogeneity is still possible. Overall survival was longer when the density of T cells in the blood was higher. Detection in adjacent lung was observed for a median around 59 of the top 100 tumor clones.

This clonotype was sampled from a woman between 35 and 70 years old with stage II squamous cell lung carcinoma. Sequencing was performed on PBMCs, taken before any cancer treatment.

This CDR3 reads CASSPQGAGGYTF. Written as DNA, the CDR3 is TGTGCCAGCAGTCCCCAGGGTGCCGGTGGCTACACCTTC. This chain uses TRBV28 with TRBJ1-2; possible D gene TRBD1, 5 bases. In germline, CDR1 is MDHEN, CDR2 SYDVKM. The CDR3 contains 13 residues. The V end lost 5 bases, the J end lost 7 bases, and 14 bases lay between the germline ends.